This TCR beta chain was recorded in a study of Ad26.COV2.S vaccination and SARS-CoV-2 variants (dated by TCRdb to the early 2020s). Notes on the research overall: Donors in the vaccine arm were drawn from COV1001, a multicentre, randomized, double-blind, placebo-controlled phase I-IIa trial testing Ad26.COV2.S in healthy adults. Trial participants were randomized into five groups of five, in which low-dose or high-dose Ad26.COV2.S was given once or twice, or placebo was given on both occasions. Ad26.COV2.S was administered intramuscularly at a dose of 5x10^10 or 1x10^11 viral particles, either as one shot or as two shots given 56 days apart. Blinding of investigators to trial group allocation was maintained during experiments and outcome assessment. A total of 32 samples were included in the TCR-sequenced set, comprising around 19 Ad26.COV2.S vaccine recipients, 5 placebo recipients and 8 SARS-CoV-2 convalescent individuals. TCRbeta repertoire sequencing was used to assess the specificity and breadth of SARS-CoV-2-reactive T cell receptors after Ad26.COV2.S vaccination. Beyond this particular receptor, the publication reports: Higher spike-specific TCR breadth was observed in Ad26.COV2.S recipients than in placebo recipients (P = 0.0014). Vaccine and placebo recipients had comparable non-spike TCR breadth, which fits with the vaccine containing only spike. The study lacked the statistical power to compare responses across vaccine doses or regimens. After vaccination, spike-specific CD8+ and CD4+ T cell responses were reported to show substantial breadth. The authors noted that the TCR breadth and depth analyses may have underestimated total T cell responses.

The immunoSEQ Assay was used to sequence TCRbeta CDR3 regions. After extraction, genomic DNA underwent amplification by bias-controlled multiplex PCR, followed by high-throughput sequencing. The source study handled its data this way. Collapsing and filtering of sequences were performed to quantify the absolute abundance of each unique TCRbeta CDR3 region. T cell fraction was estimated by normalization of TCRbeta template counts to usable DNA, with usable DNA being measured through amplification of reference genes present in all nucleated cells. Repertoire TCRs were annotated as SARS-CoV-2-specific by exact matching of V gene, CDR3 amino acid sequence and J gene to a known reactive TCR set. The reference SARS-CoV-2 TCR set was derived from MIRA and filtered for enrichment in COVID-19-positive ImmuneCODE repertoires, a step that removed public or cross-reactive TCRs. Using the MIRA antigens, annotated TCRs were further analysed by specific ORF or by position within an ORF. Breadth was defined as annotated unique rearrangements over total unique productive rearrangements; depth was the summed frequency of those rearrangements. Two-sided Wilcoxon rank-sum tests were applied when comparing TCR breadth between groups. Held by TCRdb, this immuneACCESS table contains in-frame sequences only and omits some clones. Under half of the omission traces to an unresolved V gene where checked; the cause of the rest is unknown. V, J and clone size are those of that table, while D and trimming were read from the DNA. Present in this sample are fewer than 500,000 clones, less than 95% of which were seen just once. The top ten clonotypes cover about 4.4% of the sample.

A word on this clone: It has no known antigen specificity. Within one base of it there is no much larger clone, and no base qualities were kept.

Spanning cysteine to phenylalanine, the CDR3 consists of 16 amino acids. The retained sequence is limited to the CDR3, 48 bases, with the frame set at the first base. V gives up 3 bases and J gives up 8 bases, and the segment between their germline ends measures 22 bases. The germline V gene gives CDR1 as MDHEN and CDR2 as SYDVKM. The intended sense of this specimen's treatment or condition label: about 20 received Ad26.COV2.S at low or high dose, single or two shots; about 5 received placebo; per-sample allocation not given. Repertoires of vaccine and placebo recipients were sequenced from samples taken on day 63 after the first injection. Between 29 July and 7 August 2020, Cohort 1b enrolled approximately 26 adults aged 18-55 years at one site in Boston, USA. Ad26.COV2.S consisted of a replication-incompetent adenovirus type 26 vector by which a prefusion-stabilized SARS-CoV-2 spike protein from the original Wuhan strain was expressed.

Sequenced material: peripheral blood, taken in a trial of Ad26.COV2.S vaccine versus placebo. Recombination joined TRBV28 with TRBJ1-2, with the D gene call left open. The receptor's source is a person between 18 and 59 years old who received the Ad26.COV2.S COVID-19 vaccine or a placebo. The DNA reads as follows: TGTGCCAGCAGTTTGATGGGTCCCGGAGGGAATTTGGGCTACACCTTC. Its amino acids are CASSLMGPGGNLGYTF.